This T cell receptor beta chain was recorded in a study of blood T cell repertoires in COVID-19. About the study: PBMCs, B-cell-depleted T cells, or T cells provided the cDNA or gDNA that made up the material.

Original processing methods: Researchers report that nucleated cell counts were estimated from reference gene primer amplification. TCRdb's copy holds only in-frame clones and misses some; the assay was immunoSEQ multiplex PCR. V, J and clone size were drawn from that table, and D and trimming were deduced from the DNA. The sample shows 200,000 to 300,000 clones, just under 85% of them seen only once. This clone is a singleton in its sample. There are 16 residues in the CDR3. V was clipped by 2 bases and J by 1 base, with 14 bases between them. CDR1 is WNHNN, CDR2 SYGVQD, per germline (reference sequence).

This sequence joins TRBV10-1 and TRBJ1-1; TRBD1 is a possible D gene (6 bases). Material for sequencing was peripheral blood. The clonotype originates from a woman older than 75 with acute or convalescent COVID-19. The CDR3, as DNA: TGCGCCAGCAGTGAGCAACAGGGTCTGTGGAACACTGAAGCTTTCTTT. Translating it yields CASSEQQGLWNTEAFF.